The clone carrying this T cell receptor beta chain was recorded at least ten times. Its target is not known. Authors of the study amplified TCR beta CDR3 regions from RNA transcripts. TCR CDR3 underwent first-round RT-PCR with the HTBI primer set. Using its own MiXCR run on the multiplex PCR reads, TCRdb lists one record per CDR3 protein. The sample shows under 400,000 distinct CDR3 sequences, approximately 15% of them seen only once. Patients aged 18 to 65 had newly diagnosed hyperthyroidism that had lasted under 2 months. This specimen comes from a study of T cells in Graves' hyperthyroidism and ophthalmopathy. Study-level findings and limits: Most clonotypes that expanded in the thyroid above 0.001 also showed up in blood.

With 5 bases removed from V and 5 bases from J, the gap between germline ends came to 12 bases. Germline lookup yields CDR1 MDHEN and CDR2 SYDVKM. There are 13 residues in the CDR3. V is TRBV28 and J is TRBJ2-5; a possible D gene is TRBD2 (6 bases). Input material: blood. The receptor was derived from a woman aged 60 to 75 with Graves' hyperthyroidism. DNA of the CDR3: TGTGCCAGCAGTGGGGACTTGAGGGAGACCCAGTACTTC. Translated: CASSGDLRETQYF.